Listed below are T cell receptor beta chains from one sample, sequenced in a study of beta chain features in type 1 diabetes. Measured with immunoSEQ multiplex PCR; TCRdb has only the in-frame clones, and not every one. This table has approximately 380,000 clones, more than 13% appearing once. The sequenced sample consisted of naive CD4+ T cells from blood. The receptors were gathered from a woman aged 18-29 years in good health. Both conserved end residues are part of each CDR3. Each record gives: CDR3 DNA, CDR3 protein, clone size, D gene, V gene, J gene. The D gene is left open where the match is weak. Only part of the rows carry a size: once, few, many, or a class if the clone is expanded.

TGTGCCAGCAGCGAGGGACAGGGTACGATCAATGAGCAGTTCTTC	CASSEGQGTINEQFF	-	TRBD1	TRBV9	TRBJ2-1
TGTGCCAGCAGCTCAGACCGACCGGGACAGCGGAACTATGGCTACACCTTC	CASSSDRPGQRNYGYTF	-	TRBD1	TRBV7-9	TRBJ1-2
TGTGCCAGCAGCTGGGGGACTAGCGGAAGGAGCACAGATACGCAGTATTTT	CASSWGTSGRSTDTQYF	few	TRBD2	TRBV7-8	TRBJ2-3
TGCGCCAGCAGCCAAGACCCAAACCAACAGAATAATGGCAATCAGCCCCAGCATTTT	CASSQDPNQQNNGNQPQHF	-	-	TRBV4-1	TRBJ1-5
TGTGCCTGGAGTAGAGCTGGGGCCAACGTCCTGACTTTC	CAWSRAGANVLTF	-	-	TRBV30	TRBJ2-6
TGTGCCAGCAGCTTAACTAGAAAAGGCTACACCTTC	CASSLTRKGYTF	-	-	TRBV11-2	TRBJ1-2
TGTGCCAGCTCACCACTAAACAGGGTAGGGCCTGGGGCCAACGTCCTGACTTTC	CASSPLNRVGPGANVLTF	few	-	TRBV18	TRBJ2-6
TGCGCCAGCAGCCAAACCCCCACGGGCTACGAGCAGTACTTC	CASSQTPTGYEQYF	-	-	TRBV4-3	TRBJ2-7
TGCAGCGTTGAAGGCGGGGGTTACGGGAGAGCGCAGTATTTT	CSVEGGGYGRAQYF	few	TRBD2	TRBV29-1	TRBJ2-3
TGTGCCAGCAGCTTAAGGGGGCGAGGCGGCTACACCTTC	CASSLRGRGGYTF	-	TRBD1	TRBV5-6	TRBJ1-2
TGTGCCTGGAGTTCCGCGGGGGAGCAGTACTTC	CAWSSAGEQYF	few	-	TRBV30	TRBJ2-7
TGTGCCAGCGGCCGGGACAGGGCCTACGAGCAGTACTTC	CASGRDRAYEQYF	-	TRBD1	TRBV6-6	TRBJ2-7
TGTGCCAGCAGCTTATCCGGGATAGCGGAAGAGCAGTTCTTC	CASSLSGIAEEQFF	few	-	TRBV7-3	TRBJ2-1
TGTGCCAGCAGTTTATCCACAGGGGGAGAGGATGGCTACACCTTC	CASSLSTGGEDGYTF	-	TRBD1	TRBV27	TRBJ1-2
TGTGCCAGCAGCGTCTTCAGGGATGAGCAGTTCTTC	CASSVFRDEQFF	-	-	TRBV9	TRBJ2-1
TGTGCCAGCAGGACCTATGGGACTATTCACAATGAGCAGTTCTTC	CASRTYGTIHNEQFF	few	TRBD2	TRBV11-2	TRBJ2-1
TGCGCCAGCAGCTGGTCTCCGGACAGAGACAATCAGCCCCAGCATTTT	CASSWSPDRDNQPQHF	few	-	TRBV5-1	TRBJ1-5
TGTGCTAGTGGTTTACTGGCGGGAGGAGGAAATGAGCAGTTCTTC	CASGLLAGGGNEQFF	few	TRBD2	TRBV12-5	TRBJ2-1
TGTGCCAGCAGCTCCAGGGGTTGGGTAGAGTACCAAGAGACCCAGTACTTC	CASSSRGWVEYQETQYF	-	-	TRBV7-6	TRBJ2-5
TGCAGCTATCGAAGCCGGACAGCCTATGGCTACACCTTC	CSYRSRTAYGYTF	-	-	TRBV29-1	TRBJ1-2
TGTGCCTGGAGTGCGAAGGCGGGGGTAGCCAAAAACATTCAGTACTTC	CAWSAKAGVAKNIQYF	few	TRBD2	TRBV30	TRBJ2-4
TGCGCCAGCAGCCAAGATTCGGGATTATCCAATCAGCCCCAGCATTTT	CASSQDSGLSNQPQHF	-	-	TRBV4-1	TRBJ1-5
TGTGCCTGGAGTGTACAGGCAGGGGGAAGTGGCTACACCTTC	CAWSVQAGGSGYTF	few	TRBD1	TRBV30	TRBJ1-2
TGTGCCAGCTCACCACGCAGGAACACCGGGGAGCTGTTTTTT	CASSPRRNTGELFF	-	-	TRBV18	TRBJ2-2
TGCGCCAGCAGCTCTATAGCCTTGTCTGGGGCCAACGTCCTGACTTTC	CASSSIALSGANVLTF	few	-	TRBV5-1	TRBJ2-6
TGTGCCACCAGCCTAGCGGGATTCGCCTACGAGCAGTACTTC	CATSLAGFAYEQYF	-	TRBD2	TRBV15	TRBJ2-7
TGTGCCATCAGTGAAGAGGGAGCTGGTATCACTGAAGCTTTCTTT	CAISEEGAGITEAFF	few	-	TRBV10-3	TRBJ1-1